This entry lists 19 T cell receptor beta chains sequenced from one sample in a study of blood T cell repertoires in COVID-19. Clones were sequenced by immunoSEQ multiplex PCR, and TCRdb holds only the in-frame ones, with some missing. The sample holds around 200,000 clones, roughly 87% seen once. Sequencing was performed on peripheral blood. The receptors come from a man aged 35-49 years with active or convalescent COVID-19.

The chain employs TRBV2 and TRBJ1-1, with a tentative D call TRBD1 (6 bases). Germline CDR1 and CDR2: SNHLY and FYNNEI. CDR3 length: 12 residues. Trimming cost V 8 bases and J 5 bases, with 12 bases left between them. The CDR3 nucleotides are TGTGCCAGCCGGGGGGGCCCAACTGAAGCTTTCTTT. Encoded protein: CASRGGPTEAFF.

The chain uses TRBV2 and TRBJ2-7; 12 positions agree with TRBD2. The V gene end was trimmed by 7 bases and the J gene end by 4 bases; junction bases not matched to a gene: 11. CDR1 and CDR2 (germline): SNHLY, FYNNEI. This CDR3 is built from 16 residues. CDR3 region: CASTLQAGLAGYEQYF. In nucleotides, the CDR3 is TGTGCCAGCACACTTCAGGCGGGACTAGCGGGTTACGAGCAGTACTTC.

The chain couples TRBV29-1 to TRBJ2-2, with unresolved D. The germline V gene has CDR1 SQVTM and CDR2 ANQGSEA. The V and J ends lost 2 bases and 3 bases respectively, with 7 bases between them. This CDR3 is built from 13 residues. CDR3 coding DNA: TGCAGCGTTGAAAAGGAGTACACCGGGGAGCTGTTTTTT. Translating gives CSVEKEYTGELFF.

Regarding this clone: This CDR3 is also generated by other DNA sequences in the sample. V and J are TRBV12-3 or TRBV12-4 and TRBJ2-7; TRBD1 agrees at 9 bases. The CDR3 contains 13 residues. V lost 6 bases, J lost 4 bases, and 4 bases stayed unmatched. The CDR3 bases are TGTGCCAGCAGCCCGGGACAGGGATACGAGCAGTACTTC. It is translated as CASSPGQGYEQYF.

V and J are TRBV3-1 (or the pseudogene TRBV3-2) and TRBJ2-4, with D perhaps matching TRBD1 (5 bases). Trimming pared 2 bases from V and 13 bases from J, leaving 9 bases between. This CDR3 has 11 residues. Germline-derived CDR1 and CDR2 are LGHDT and YNNKEL (reference sequence). The CDR3 region is CASSQKTVQYF. CDR3 bases: TGTGCCAGCAGCCAAAAGACAGTACAGTACTTC.

The CDR3 region is CASSSPPLTGKGETQYF. For the CDR3, the DNA is TGTGCCAGCAGTTCTCCACCCCTAACAGGGAAAGGGGAGACCCAGTACTTC. This chain joins TRBV5-4 and TRBJ2-5; TRBD1 is a possible D gene (6 bases). Germline lookup yields CDR1 SGHNT and CDR2 YYREEE (reference sequence). The V end lost 5 bases, the J end lost 5 bases, and 25 bases lay between the germline ends. This CDR3 has 17 residues. The complete variable domain, with remaining parts taken from reference TRBV5-4 and TRBJ2-5, reads ETGVTQSPTHLIKTRGQQVTLRCSSQSGHNTVSWYQQALGQGPQFIFQYYREEENGRGNFPPRFSGLQFPNYSSELNVNALELDDSALYLCASSSPPLTGKGETQYFGPGTRLLVL.

Note on this clone: An end of the junction differs from the germline gene, which may be a read error. CDR3: CASSLTGGPAGANVLTF. The CDR3, as DNA: TGTGCCAGCAGCTTAACGGGCGGGCCGGCTGGAGCCAACGTCCTGACTTTC. The rearrangement uses TRBV7-3 and TRBJ2-6, with D possibly being TRBD2 (5 bases). CDR1 SGHTA and CDR2 FQGTGA come from the germline V gene. The CDR3 spans 17 residues.

This clone was recorded once. The J gene is TRBJ1-2, the V gene TRBV9; 7 bases fit TRBD1. J lost 7 bases, V lost 3 bases, and 3 bases had no gene match. The CDR3 runs to 12 residues. Germline CDR1 and CDR2: SGDLS and YYNGEE. The DNA of the CDR3 is TGTGCCAGCAGCGGTACAGGGGTTGGCTACACCTTC. Amino acid sequence: CASSGTGVGYTF. Together with reference TRBV9 and TRBJ1-2, the CDR3 gives the full variable domain: DSGVTQTPKHLITATGQRVTLRCSPRSGDLSVYWYQQSLDQGLQFLIQYYNGEERAKGNILERFSAQQFPDLHSELNLSSLELGDSALYFCASSGTGVGYTFGSGTRLTVV.

This sequence joins TRBV11-3 and TRBJ2-2, with 7 bases matching TRBD1. The CDR3 contains 16 residues. Germline values: CDR1 SGHNT, CDR2 YENEEA. Trimming cost V 3 bases and J 5 bases; bases outside gene matches: 9. CDR3 in DNA: TGTGCCAGCAGCTTCATCGGGACAGTTAAGACCGGGGAGCTGTTTTTT. This codes for CASSFIGTVKTGELFF.

CDR3 sequence reads: CASGAGGDLNYGYTF. The CDR3 DNA is TGCGCCAGCGGGGCAGGCGGAGATCTTAACTATGGCTACACCTTC. The chain is built from TRBV23-1 and TRBJ1-2, with D maybe TRBD1 (5 bases). Being an ORF, TRBV23-1 has a function that is uncertain. The CDR3 extends over 15 amino acids. V gave up 8 bases and J gave up 1 base, with 17 bases separating them.

The chain carries TRBV7-2 and TRBJ2-7, with 9 bases fitting TRBD1. The V segment lost 5 bases and the J segment 6 bases; nucleotides outside the gene matches: 8. From germline, CDR1 is SGHTA and CDR2 FQGNSA. The CDR3 runs 14 residues. CDR3 residues: CASSQQQGASEQYF. The DNA of the CDR3 is TGTGCCAGCAGCCAACAACAGGGGGCATCCGAGCAGTACTTC.

The CDR3 bases are TGTGCCAGCAGCCTAGCCCCCCAGGTGGATACGCAGTATTTT. Translated: CASSLAPQVDTQYF. The chain combines TRBV7-3 with TRBJ2-3; D possibly corresponds to TRBD2 (5 bases). Germline V gives CDR1 SGHTA, CDR2 FQGTGA. V shed 5 bases and J shed 6 bases, with 15 bases lying between them. The CDR3 is made up of 14 amino acids.

V is TRBV28 and J is TRBJ1-3; 7 nucleotides agree with TRBD1. The CDR3 spans 19 residues. The germline V gene has CDR1 MDHEN and CDR2 SYDVKM. Trimming took 8 bases from V and 0 from J; bases not matched to a gene: 19. The CDR3 is CASFPGTEVITLSGNTIYF. As DNA, the CDR3 is TGTGCCAGCTTTCCTGGGACAGAAGTAATCACTCTCTCTGGAAACACCATATATTTT.

This sequence joins TRBV13 and TRBJ2-3; 7 bases are a match to TRBD2. Germline V gene sequence: CDR1 PRHDT, CDR2 FYEKMQ (reference sequence). The CDR3 sequence is 15 residues long. Trimming cost V 5 bases and J 0 bases; bases outside gene matches: 5. The DNA of the CDR3 is TGTGCCAGCAGCCGCGAGCGGGGCAGCACAGATACGCAGTATTTT. It specifies CASSRERGSTDTQYF. The full variable domain, rest sourced from reference TRBV13 and TRBJ2-3, is AAGVIQSPRHLIKEKRETATLKCYPIPRHDTVYWYQQGPGQDPQFLISFYEKMQSDKGSIPDRFSAQQFSDYHSELNMSSLELGDSALYFCASSRERGSTDTQYFGPGTRLTVL.

CDR3: CAIRGQGGNQPQHF. In DNA form, the CDR3 reads TGTGCCATCAGAGGACAGGGAGGGAATCAGCCCCAGCATTTT. This chain uses TRBV10-3 with TRBJ1-5; 8 bases match TRBD1. The ends lost 6 bases at V and 4 bases at J; junction bases unmatched: 5. In germline, CDR1 is ENHRY, CDR2 SYGVKD. This CDR3 has 14 amino acids.

This clone was recorded a few times. The chain is built from TRBV7-9 and TRBJ1-1, with a weak D call TRBD1 (6 bases). The germline V gene has CDR1 SEHNR and CDR2 FQNEAQ (reference sequence). V was cut by 5 bases and J by 0 bases, with 13 bases left in between. The CDR3 loop spans 15 amino acids. In DNA, the CDR3 is TGTGCCAGCAGCCAAATACAGGGCCTGAACACTGAAGCTTTCTTT. Its protein product is CASSQIQGLNTEAFF.

The chain links TRBV11-2 to TRBJ1-1; the match to TRBD1 covers 7 bases. The ends lost 5 bases at V and 3 bases at J; junction bases unmatched: 3. The CDR3 contains 13 residues. The germline V gene has CDR1 SGHAT and CDR2 FQNNGV. CDR3 bases: TGTGCCAGCAGCCCGGACAGGCACACTGAAGCTTTCTTT. The encoded protein is CASSPDRHTEAFF.

This clone was counted once. The chain couples TRBV7-2 to TRBJ1-1; tentative D call: TRBD1 (5 bases). This CDR3 is built from 17 residues. The germline V and J ends were trimmed by 5 bases and 1 base, with 20 bases remaining between them. CDR1 SGHTA and CDR2 FQGNSA come from the germline V gene. CDR3 sequence reads: CASSPKGALPKNTEAFF. The CDR3 DNA reads as TGTGCCAGCAGCCCTAAAGGGGCCCTTCCGAAGAACACTGAAGCTTTCTTT. The full variable domain, completed using reference TRBV7-2 and TRBJ1-1, is GAGVSQSPSNKVTEKGKDVELRCDPISGHTALYWYRQSLGQGLEFLIYFQGNSAPDKSGLPSDRFSAERTGGSVSTLTIQRTQQEDSAVYLCASSPKGALPKNTEAFFGQGTRLTVV.

The V and J genes are TRBV3-1 (or the pseudogene TRBV3-2) and TRBJ2-1; D is perhaps TRBD2 (6 bases). The V end was cut by 3 bases, the J end by 1 base, with 13 bases between. The germline V gene has CDR1 LGHDT and CDR2 YNNKEL (reference sequence). The CDR3 runs to 16 residues. The CDR3 loop reads CASSQVAVGSYNEQFF. CDR3 bases: TGTGCCAGCAGCCAGGTAGCGGTCGGATCCTACAATGAGCAGTTCTTC.